The rows below give T cell receptor beta chains drawn from one sample of a study of CD8+CD57+ T cells in acquired aplastic anemia. TCRdb independently ran MiXCR on the reads; one entry per CDR3 protein. The table shows hundreds of thousands of distinct CDR3 sequences, with roughly 50% occurring only once. The sequencing input was sorted CD4+, CD8+, or CD8+CD57+ T cells (not recorded which) from PBMCs. The receptor set was obtained from a human donor with aplastic anemia. Each CDR3 is given with its conserved first and last residue. D genes are given only for firm matches. The size of a clone is reported for some rows only, either as once, few or many, or as a class for expanded clones.

TRBV19	.	TRBJ2-7	.	CASSRPGMVDERYF	TGTGCCAGTAGCCGGCCGGGGATGGTAGACGAGCGGTACTTC
TRBV7-9	.	TRBJ1-2	.	CASSLAISWEDYGYTF	TGTGCCAGCAGCTTAGCCATTTCGTGGGAGGACTATGGCTACACCTTC
TRBV2	.	TRBJ2-7	.	CASRSGGQRVYEQYF	TGTGCCAGCAGGTCCGGGGGACAGCGAGTCTACGAGCAGTACTTC
TRBV7-8	few	TRBJ2-7	.	CASSPNRGRGKEQYF	TGTGCCAGCAGCCCCAATCGAGGGAGGGGGAAGGAGCAGTACTTC
TRBV5-1	many	TRBJ1-1	.	CASTGTSQDTEAFF	TGCGCCAGCACCGGGACCTCCCAGGACACTGAAGCTTTCTTT
TRBV6-6	.	TRBJ1-3	.	CASSYPGAGNTIYF	TGTGCCAGCAGTTACCCGGGGGCTGGAAACACCATATATTTT
TRBV28	few	TRBJ1-5	TRBD1	CASSLPSRTGARNQPQHF	TGTGCCAGCAGTTTACCTTCCCGGACAGGGGCTCGCAATCAGCCCCAGCATTTT
TRBV6-5	.	TRBJ1-1	.	CASSDQGRDTEALF	TGTGCCAGCAGCGACCAGGGGAGGGACACTGAAGCTCTCTTT
TRBV5-1	.	TRBJ1-6	TRBD1	CASSGGQDYSPLHF	TGCGCCAGCAGCGGGGGACAGGATTATTCACCCCTCCACTTT
TRBV6-6	many	TRBJ2-2	.	CASRRRPGAGTGELFF	TGTGCCAGCAGAAGGCGTCCGGGGGCAGGGACCGGGGAGCTGTTTTTT
TRBV19	.	TRBJ1-6	.	CASSRSANSPLHF	TGTGCCAGTAGTAGGTCCGCGAATTCACCCCTCCACTTT
TRBV7-9	.	TRBJ1-6	.	CASSLVTFQGQPLHF	TGTGCCAGCAGCTTAGTGACGTTCCAGGGGCAACCCCTCCACTTT
TRBV5-1	few	TRBJ1-1	.	CASSLFGGGEDTEAFF	TGCGCCAGCAGCTTGTTCGGGGGCGGGGAAGACACTGAAGCTTTCTTT
TRBV9	.	TRBJ2-5	.	CASSVRQFQETQYF	TGTGCCAGCAGCGTTAGACAGTTCCAAGAGACCCAGTACTTC
TRBV11-2	many	TRBJ1-4	.	CASSLVALDEKLFF	TGTGCCAGCAGCTTAGTGGCTCTGGACGAAAAACTGTTTTTT
TRBV4-1	many	TRBJ2-7	TRBD1	CASSRTGTGRPYEQYF	TGCGCCAGCAGCCGGACCGGGACAGGGAGGCCCTACGAGCAGTACTTC
TRBV6-2/TRBV6-3	.	TRBJ2-2	.	CASSYPPTRPGAGELFF	TGTGCCAGCAGTTACCCCCCGACCCGGCCGGGCGCCGGGGAGCTGTTTTTT
TRBV7-9	many	TRBJ2-5	.	CAGAGRGNQETQYF	TGTGCCGGGGCTGGTAGGGGGAACCAAGAGACCCAGTACTTC
TRBV5-1	few	TRBJ2-2	TRBD1	CASSPAKIRQGFTGELFF	TGCGCCAGCAGCCCCGCCAAGATTCGACAGGGATTCACCGGGGAGCTGTTTTTT
TRBV7-6	.	TRBJ2-1	.	CASSHESDTYNEQFF	TGTGCCAGCAGCCATGAGAGCGATACCTACAATGAGCAGTTCTTC
TRBV3-1	few	TRBJ1-3	.	CASSQGTDSGNTIYF	TGTGCCAGCAGCCAAGGAACTGACTCTGGAAACACCATATATTTT
TRBV10-3	few	TRBJ2-5	.	CAIRAHGSQETQYF	TGTGCCATCAGGGCCCATGGCTCCCAAGAGACCCAGTACTTC
TRBV12-3/TRBV12-4	many	TRBJ1-1	.	CASSYGNTEAFF	TGTGCCAGCAGTTATGGGAACACTGAAGCTTTCTTT
TRBV10-3	.	TRBJ1-1	TRBD1	CAGGQGTEAFF	TGTGCCGGGGGACAGGGTACTGAAGCTTTCTTT
TRBV5-1	many	TRBJ1-1	.	CASSFQGPEAFF	TGCGCCAGCAGCTTCCAGGGACCTGAAGCTTTCTTT
TRBV7-9	.	TRBJ1-5	TRBD1	CASSLNRGRYQPQHF	TGTGCCAGCAGCTTAAACAGGGGAAGATATCAGCCCCAGCATTTT
TRBV6-1	.	TRBJ1-4	.	CASTRGPNEKLFF	TGTGCCAGCACTAGGGGACCTAATGAAAAACTGTTTTTT
TRBV20-1	many	TRBJ1-2	.	CSASQGGGYTF	TGCAGTGCAAGTCAAGGGGGAGGCTACACCTTC
TRBV5-8	many	TRBJ1-2	.	CASSLDREGYTF	TGTGCCAGCAGCTTGGATCGGGAAGGCTACACCTTC
TRBV29-1	.	TRBJ2-5	.	CSVAGAQETQYF	TGCAGCGTTGCCGGGGCCCAAGAGACCCAGTACTTC
TRBV15	once	TRBJ2-7	.	CATGRDTGPSYEQYF	TGTGCCACCGGCAGAGATACAGGACCCTCCTACGAGCAGTACTTC
TRBV6-5	many	TRBJ2-7	.	CASSYVGGTSYEQYF	TGTGCCAGCAGTTACGTTGGGGGAACCTCCTACGAGCAGTACTTC
TRBV5-1	.	TRBJ2-1	TRBD2	CASSTGTSGYNEQFF	TGCGCCAGCAGTACCGGGACTAGCGGATACAATGAGCAGTTCTTC
TRBV4-1	many	TRBJ1-6	.	CASSQEESYNSPLHF	TGCGCCAGCAGCCAAGAGGAGTCCTATAATTCACCCCTCCACTTT
TRBV2	many	TRBJ1-2	TRBD1	CASSEQGANYGYTF	TGTGCCAGCAGTGAACAGGGGGCCAACTATGGCTACACCTTC
TRBV7-2	many	TRBJ1-5	.	CASSPYNQPQHF	TGTGCCAGCAGCCCCTACAATCAGCCCCAGCATTTT
TRBV20-1	.	TRBJ2-5	TRBD2	CSAARTSGEGQETQYF	TGCAGTGCCGCCCGTACAAGCGGGGAAGGCCAAGAGACCCAGTACTTC
TRBV5-6	few	TRBJ1-1	.	CASQIDGGVNTEAFF	TGTGCCAGCCAGATAGACGGTGGCGTGAACACTGAAGCTTTCTTT
TRBV7-8	.	TRBJ2-5	.	CASSLTLTEGETQYF	TGTGCCAGCAGCTTAACTTTGACAGAGGGAGAGACCCAGTACTTC
TRBV6-2/TRBV6-3	.	TRBJ2-1	.	CASRAGGSDNEQFF	TGTGCCAGCAGGGCAGGTGGGTCCGACAATGAGCAGTTCTTC
TRBV12-3/TRBV12-4	many	TRBJ2-6	.	CASSLGEISGANVLTF	TGTGCCAGCAGTTTAGGAGAGATCTCTGGGGCCAACGTCCTGACTTTC
TRBV19	many	TRBJ2-1	TRBD2	CASRAGGRYEQFF	TGTGCCAGTAGAGCGGGGGGGCGGTATGAGCAGTTCTTC
TRBV4-1	many	TRBJ1-2	.	CASSRMPLYGYTF	TGCGCCAGCAGCCGGATGCCCCTCTATGGCTACACCTTC
TRBV5-4	.	TRBJ2-7	TRBD2	CASSFGGGSDEQYF	TGTGCCAGCAGCTTTGGGGGAGGGTCTGACGAGCAGTACTTC
TRBV20-1	few	TRBJ1-1	.	CSARAVETEAFF	TGCAGTGCTAGAGCAGTTGAGACTGAAGCTTTCTTT
TRBV19	.	TRBJ2-7	.	CASTPADRTYEQYF	TGTGCCAGTACGCCGGCAGACAGGACCTACGAGCAGTACTTC
TRBV12-3/TRBV12-4	.	TRBJ2-7	.	CASSRKSYEQYF	TGTGCCAGCAGTCGGAAAAGCTACGAGCAGTACTTC
TRBV20-1	.	TRBJ1-1	TRBD1	CSARGMDRGNTEAFF	TGCAGTGCTAGAGGAATGGACAGGGGGAACACTGAAGCTTTCTTT
TRBV15	.	TRBJ2-3	TRBD1	CATTRDRVEDTQYF	TGTGCCACCACCCGGGACAGGGTCGAAGATACGCAGTATTTT
TRBV24-1	.	TRBJ1-2	TRBD1	CATFRDSADYGYTF	TGTGCCACCTTCCGGGACAGCGCTGACTATGGCTACACCTTC
TRBV11-2	.	TRBJ1-1	TRBD1	CASSQRQGAGNTEAFF	TGTGCCAGCAGCCAAAGACAGGGGGCCGGGAACACTGAAGCTTTCTTT
TRBV5-6	many	TRBJ1-1	.	CASSSSLSRDTEAFF	TGTGCCAGCAGCTCCTCACTTTCTAGGGACACTGAAGCTTTCTTT
TRBV20-1	.	TRBJ1-2	.	CSAPTGPYGYTF	TGCAGTGCGCCAACAGGGCCCTATGGCTACACCTTC
TRBV19	.	TRBJ2-5	.	CASSQQDGEETQYF	TGTGCCAGTAGTCAACAGGACGGGGAAGAGACCCAGTACTTC
TRBV3-1	.	TRBJ1-4	.	CASSQEFGTTNEKLFF	TGTGCCAGCAGCCAAGAGTTCGGGACGACTAATGAAAAACTGTTTTTT
TRBV10-3	.	TRBJ2-1	TRBD2	CAISAGEGEQFF	TGTGCCATCAGCGCGGGAGAGGGTGAGCAGTTCTTC
TRBV19	many	TRBJ2-5	.	CASSIEATAEQYF	TGTGCCAGTAGTATAGAGGCGACAGCGGAGCAGTACTTC
TRBV4-3	.	TRBJ2-1	.	CASSQDRASANNEQFF	TGCGCCAGCAGCCAAGATCGGGCTAGCGCTAACAATGAGCAGTTCTTC
TRBV3-1	.	TRBJ1-1	.	CASSQPTDDLGAFF	TGTGCCAGCAGCCAACCAACAGACGACTTGGGGGCTTTCTTT